This TCR beta chain was identified during a study of cytomegalovirus exposure and HLA in healthy donors. General study findings and limits: Analysis was carried out at a later point, and it linked a missense DCLRE1C variant to TCR beta V- and J-gene trimming. Compared with the roughly 700-donor mean, an Asian-associated ancestry cluster reportedly had fewer N-insertions, according to a later analysis. The study recorded more than 150 TCR beta chains that were cytomegalovirus-associated. Within an earlier analysis, most TCR beta V segments proved productive either about 90% or about 30% of the time.

J lost 0 bases, V lost 6 bases, and 8 bases had no gene match. Per the germline V gene, CDR1 is MNHNY and CDR2 is SVGAGI (reference sequence). The CDR3 loop spans 16 amino acids. The PCR was carried out with 60 Vbeta primers and 13 Jbeta primers. Clones were read by immunoSEQ multiplex PCR, and TCRdb kept only the in-frame ones, dropping some. The sample holds approximately 190,000 clones, about 80% seen once. In the case of this clone: Its specificity is unknown.

The origin of this receptor is a woman in her forties or fifties in good health and CMV-seropositive. Material for sequencing was PBMCs. This rearrangement joins TRBV6-6 to TRBJ1-3; 7 positions match TRBD1. The CDR3 is CASRDGQAPSGNTIYF. The CDR3 DNA sequence: TGTGCCAGCAGAGACGGACAGGCCCCCTCTGGAAACACCATATATTTT.